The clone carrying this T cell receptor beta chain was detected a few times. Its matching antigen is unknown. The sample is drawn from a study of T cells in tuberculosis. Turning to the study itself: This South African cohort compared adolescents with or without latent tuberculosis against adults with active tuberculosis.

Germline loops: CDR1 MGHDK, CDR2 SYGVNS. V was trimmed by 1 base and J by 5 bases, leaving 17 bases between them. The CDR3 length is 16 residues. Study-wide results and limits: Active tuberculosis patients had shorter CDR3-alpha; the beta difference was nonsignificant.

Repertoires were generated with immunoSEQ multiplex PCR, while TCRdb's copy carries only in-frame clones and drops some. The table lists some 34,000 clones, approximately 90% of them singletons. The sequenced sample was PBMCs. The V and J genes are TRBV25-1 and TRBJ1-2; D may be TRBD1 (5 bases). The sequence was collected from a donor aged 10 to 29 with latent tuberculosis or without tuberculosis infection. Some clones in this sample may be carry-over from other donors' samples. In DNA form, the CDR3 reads TGTGCCAGCAGTGAATCGGGCAAGGGGATAGTATATGGCTACACCTTC. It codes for CASSESGKGIVYGYTF.